The 20 T cell receptor beta chains in this list originate from one sample, sequenced in a study of T cell responses to AZD1222 COVID-19 vaccine. Some clones are missing from TCRdb's copy, which holds only in-frame ones; the method was immunoSEQ multiplex PCR. Of 150,000 to 200,000 clones in the sample, around 92% were seen once. Sequencing used peripheral blood, obtained 28 days after the second AZD1222 dose. The receptors originated from an adult who received the AZD1222 COVID-19 vaccine.

J is TRBJ2-7 and V is TRBV19; TRBD1 agrees at 8 bases. This CDR3 has 13 amino acids. After removal of 6 bases from V and 3 bases from J, the junction contained 4 bases not matched to a gene. The germline V gene has CDR1 LNHDA and CDR2 SQIVND (reference sequence). CDR3 coding DNA: TGTGCCAGTAGCCCTACAGGGGGCTACGAGCAGTACTTC. Protein sequence: CASSPTGGYEQYF.

This clone came up once. The J gene is TRBJ1-2, the V gene TRBV7-9; 8 bases line up with TRBD1. V lost 5 bases to trimming and J lost 4 bases; unmatched junction nucleotides: 3. Germline V lookup: CDR1 SEHNR, CDR2 FQNEAQ (reference sequence). The CDR3 is made up of 13 amino acids. The CDR3 here is CASSPGQGYGYTF. CDR3 coding DNA: TGTGCCAGCAGCCCCGGACAGGGCTATGGCTACACCTTC.

This sequence joins TRBV11-3 and TRBJ2-3; perhaps TRBD2 as D (6 bases). This CDR3 has 15 residues. V lost 5 bases to trimming and J lost 1 base, with 13 bases between them. In germline, CDR1 is SGHNT, CDR2 YENEEA. CDR3 bases: TGTGCCAGCAGCGGAGGGCGATGGGGCACAGATACGCAGTATTTT. This translates into CASSGGRWGTDTQYF.

This rearrangement joins TRBV28 to TRBJ1-5; 7 bases are shared with TRBD1. V lost 6 bases, J lost 2 bases, and 25 bases stayed unmatched. This CDR3 comprises 21 residues. From germline, CDR1 is MDHEN and CDR2 SYDVKM. DNA of the CDR3: TGTGCCAGCAGACCCCTCAGTTTGATCGGGTACAGGGGCGGGGGCAATCAGCCCCAGCATTTT. This codes for CASRPLSLIGYRGGGNQPQHF.

This chain links TRBV6-1 with TRBJ1-2; no reliable D call. Trimming removed 1 base at V and 3 bases at J, with 12 bases between. CDR1 is MNHNS and CDR2 is SASEGT in the germline V gene. This CDR3 comprises 15 residues. Here the CDR3 DNA reads TGTGCCAGCAGTGAAGAATGGGGAGGTGACTATGGCTACACCTTC. Protein sequence: CASSEEWGGDYGYTF.

The rearrangement joins TRBV5-4 to TRBJ1-4; the D gene is possibly TRBD1 (5 bases). The CDR3 spans 16 residues. Trimming removed 0 bases from V and 2 bases from J, with 11 bases in between. Germline CDR1 SGHNT, CDR2 YYREEE (reference sequence). The CDR3 here is CASSLGGSGTNEKLFF. CDR3 DNA sequence: TGTGCCAGCAGCTTGGGGGGCTCCGGGACTAATGAAAAACTGTTTTTT.

This chain links TRBV6-5 with TRBJ2-7, with D unresolved. V lost 0 bases, J lost 12 bases, and 12 bases lay in between. This CDR3 spans 12 amino acids. Per the germline V gene, CDR1 is MNHEY and CDR2 is SVGAGI. The CDR3 sequence: CASSYSKGDWYF. The CDR3 nucleotides read TGTGCCAGCAGTTACTCGAAGGGCGATTGGTACTTC.

This chain connects TRBV30 to TRBJ1-1, with D possibly TRBD1 on 5 matching bases. The CDR3 is 12 amino acids. Trimming left V 2 bases short and J 12 bases short, with 16 bases between. From germline, CDR1 is GTSNPN and CDR2 SVGIG (reference sequence). DNA of the CDR3: TGTGCCTGGAGTACTGGGGGTGAGGTAACTTTCTTT. It encodes CAWSTGGEVTFF.

The chain employs TRBV5-1 and TRBJ1-1; 9 nucleotides agree with TRBD1. The CDR3 loop spans 15 amino acids. The germline CDR1 and CDR2 sequences are SGHRS and YFSETQ. Losses at the gene ends were 4 bases for V and 1 base for J; bases not matched to a gene: 5. DNA for the CDR3: TGCGCCAGCAGCAAGGGACAGGGAGGGAACACTGAAGCTTTCTTT. The encoded protein is CASSKGQGGNTEAFF.

The chain joins TRBV20-1 to TRBJ2-5; a weak D match, TRBD1 (6 bases). The V end was cut by 7 bases, the J end by 5 bases, with 11 bases between. Per germline, CDR1 DFQATT and CDR2 SNEGSKA (reference sequence). The CDR3 contains 11 residues. In nucleotides, the CDR3 is TGCAGTGTCAACAGGGTGGAGACCCAGTACTTC. This gives the protein CSVNRVETQYF.

The chain carries TRBV20-1 and TRBJ2-6, with TRBD2 matching over 7 bases. The CDR3 extends over 16 amino acids. The trim removed 3 bases at V and 0 bases at J, leaving 5 bases unmatched. Germline V lookup: CDR1 DFQATT, CDR2 SNEGSKA (reference sequence). CDR3 DNA: TGCAGTGCTAGTTCCGGGGGGATCTCTGGGGCCAACGTCCTGACTTTC. Translating gives CSASSGGISGANVLTF.

The rearrangement links TRBV7-9 to TRBJ1-1; D is unclear. The germline V gene has CDR1 SEHNR and CDR2 FQNEAQ (reference sequence). CDR3 length equals 16 residues. Between the trimmed V and J ends, which lost 2 bases and 3 bases, there was a span of 16 bases. CDR3 loop: CASSLIPGSAYTEAFF. The CDR3 DNA follows: TGTGCCAGCAGCTTAATCCCCGGCAGTGCCTACACTGAAGCTTTCTTT.

The gene calls are TRBV6-5 and TRBJ1-4; 8 bases map to TRBD1. CDR3 length equals 14 residues. CDR1 and CDR2 from the germline V gene are MNHEY and SVGAGI. J was trimmed by 8 bases and V by 6 bases; bases with no gene match: 8. CDR3 in amino acids: CASSPTGGREKLFF. The CDR3 DNA sequence: TGTGCCAGCAGCCCCACAGGGGGTCGAGAAAAACTGTTTTTT.

The CDR3 loop is CASSLAGSSLVDEQFF. The CDR3 nucleotides read TGTGCCAGCAGCTTGGCCGGGAGCAGCCTGGTGGATGAGCAGTTCTTC. V usage is TRBV5-6 and J usage is TRBJ2-1; weak D call: TRBD2 (6 bases). This CDR3 is 16 amino acids long. Germline CDR1 is SGHDT and CDR2 is YYEEEE. V was trimmed by 0 bases and J by 8 bases, leaving 18 bases between them.

V is TRBV15 and J is TRBJ1-4; D is perhaps TRBD1 (6 bases). This CDR3 comprises 15 residues. With 5 bases removed from V and 8 bases from J, the gap between germline ends came to 18 bases. From germline, CDR1 is LNHNV and CDR2 YYDKDF (reference sequence). CDR3: CATSDPRVGGEKLFF. Here the CDR3 DNA reads TGTGCCACCAGCGACCCCCGGGTAGGGGGGGAAAAACTGTTTTTT.

This chain joins TRBV4-3 and TRBJ1-2; possible D gene TRBD1, 5 bases. Trimming took 0 bases from V and 4 from J, leaving 12 bases between them. Germline V lookup: CDR1 LGHNA, CDR2 YSLEER. The CDR3 runs to 15 residues. The CDR3: CASSQDIGGAYGYTF. Here the CDR3 DNA reads TGCGCCAGCAGCCAAGATATAGGAGGGGCCTATGGCTACACCTTC.

This clone occurred a few times. The V and J genes are TRBV24-1 and TRBJ1-5; tentative D call: TRBD1 (5 bases). The CDR3 runs 16 residues. Trimming stripped 4 bases from V and 4 bases from J, with 16 bases between. Germline CDR1 reads KGHDR; CDR2 reads SFDVKD. The CDR3 is CATSDALGGENQPQHF. The CDR3 DNA sequence: TGTGCCACCAGTGACGCCCTTGGGGGGGAGAATCAGCCCCAGCATTTT.

The chain recombines TRBV6-5 with TRBJ1-5; D possibly corresponds to TRBD1 (6 bases). The V end lost 5 bases, the J end lost 0 bases, and 8 bases lay between the germline ends. This CDR3 has 14 residues. From germline, CDR1 is MNHEY and CDR2 SVGAGI. CDR3 coding DNA: TGTGCCAGCAGTCTGGACAGTAGCAATCAGCCCCAGCATTTT. This sequence encodes CASSLDSSNQPQHF.

The gene calls are TRBV9 and TRBJ2-7, with 7 bases identical to TRBD1. V trimming: 0 bases; J trimming: 5 bases; junction bases outside the gene matches: 8. From germline, CDR1 is SGDLS and CDR2 YYNGEE. This CDR3 has 15 residues. This CDR3 reads CASSVEQGSWNEQYF. The CDR3 nucleotides are TGTGCCAGCAGCGTAGAACAGGGGAGTTGGAACGAGCAGTACTTC.

V is TRBV5-1 and J is TRBJ1-2; tentative D call: TRBD1 (5 bases). Germline lookup yields CDR1 SGHRS and CDR2 YFSETQ. With 0 bases removed from V and 2 bases from J, the gap between germline ends came to 20 bases. This CDR3 contains 18 residues. This CDR3 reads CASSLADDSHQLNYGYTF. CDR3 nucleotides: TGCGCCAGCAGCTTGGCCGATGACAGCCATCAGCTAAACTATGGCTACACCTTC.